The 10 T cell receptor beta chains below come from one sample, sequenced in a study of shared clonotypes between healthy human individuals. Profiling relied on immunoSEQ multiplex PCR, and the TCRdb table lists in-frame clones only, not all of them. The sample records about 2.4 million clones, approximately 94% being singletons. Specimen: naive CD4+ T cells from PBMCs. Subset in this sample: CD45RA+ positively selected. The receptors were gathered from a man aged 18 to 29 in good health. Some clones in this sample may be carry-over from other donors' samples.

This clone was found once. V gene TRBV10-3 combines with J gene TRBJ2-1; D is ambiguous. V was pared by 4 bases and J by 0 bases, with 10 bases between. Germline loops: CDR1 ENHRY, CDR2 SYGVKD. The CDR3 runs to 15 residues. For the CDR3, the DNA is TGTGCCATCAGTGGACTGGCCAGCTCCTACAATGAGCAGTTCTTC. It specifies CAISGLASSYNEQFF.

The V call is TRBV11-2, the J call TRBJ2-7; D ambiguous. CDR1 SGHAT and CDR2 FQNNGV come from the germline V gene. Trimming removed 3 bases from V and 0 bases from J, with 9 bases in between. This CDR3 is built from 14 residues. As DNA, the CDR3 is TGTGCCAGCAGCTTTTCCCATAGCTCCTACGAGCAGTACTTC. Translation: CASSFSHSSYEQYF. Using reference TRBV11-2 and TRBJ2-7 for the parts outside the CDR3, the full variable domain is EAGVAQSPRYKIIEKRQSVAFWCNPISGHATLYWYQQILGQGPKLLIQFQNNGVVDDSQLPKDRFSAERLKGVDSTLKIQPAKLEDSAVYLCASSFSHSSYEQYFGPGTRLTVT.

Written as DNA, the CDR3 is TGTGCCAGCAGCTTATTGGGGACGTCCTTGAGAAACATTCAGTACTTC. Amino acid sequence: CASSLLGTSLRNIQYF. The V gene is TRBV7-2, the J gene TRBJ2-4; D possibly matches TRBD1 or TRBD2 (5 bases each). Germline V gene lookup returns CDR1 SGHTA and CDR2 FQGNSA. Trimming left V 2 bases short and J 6 bases short, with 17 bases between. CDR3 length equals 16 residues.

This clone was observed a single time. The V and J genes are TRBV5-1 and TRBJ2-3; TRBD2 agrees at 9 bases. The J segment lost 0 bases and the V segment lost 4 bases, leaving 6 bases of the junction unmatched. Germline CDR1 is SGHRS and CDR2 is YFSETQ. This CDR3 spans 16 amino acids. CDR3 in amino acids: CASSKGLADSTDTQYF. DNA of the CDR3: TGCGCCAGCAGCAAGGGACTAGCAGACAGCACAGATACGCAGTATTTT.

The chain employs TRBV5-6 and TRBJ2-3, with D unresolved. The germline V gene has CDR1 SGHDT and CDR2 YYEEEE. The length of the CDR3 is 18 residues. Between the trimmed V and J ends, which lost 1 base and 1 base, there was a span of 19 bases. The CDR3 loop is CASSLWGFGTSGTDTQYF. The CDR3 bases are TGTGCCAGCAGCTTGTGGGGTTTTGGAACATCCGGCACAGATACGCAGTATTTT.

The chain has TRBV18 and TRBJ2-1; the D is unclear. V dropped 3 bases and J dropped 5 bases, with 8 bases sitting between them. This CDR3 has 13 amino acids. In germline, CDR1 is KGHSH, CDR2 LQKENI. The chain's CDR3 is CASSPTSDNEQFF. DNA of the CDR3: TGTGCCAGCTCACCCACCTCGGACAATGAGCAGTTCTTC. Filled out from reference TRBV18 and TRBJ2-1, the complete variable domain reads NAGVMQNPRHLVRRRGQEARLRCSPMKGHSHVYWYRQLPEEGLKFMVYLQKENIIDESGMPKERFSAEFPKEGPSILRIQQVVRGDSAAYFCASSPTSDNEQFFGPGTRLTVL.

This rearrangement joins TRBV19 to TRBJ1-1; no clear D. From germline, CDR1 is LNHDA and CDR2 SQIVND (reference sequence). V lost 10 bases and J 5 bases, leaving 23 bases between the germline ends. The CDR3 is 15 amino acids. The CDR3 bases are TGTGCCACTACCTTGAGGTACGGACGGCGAACTGAAGCTTTCTTT. This gives the protein CATTLRYGRRTEAFF.

The CDR3 protein is CASAKVQGIPANTGELFF. In nucleotides, the CDR3 is TGTGCCTCAGCAAAAGTACAGGGAATACCCGCGAACACCGGGGAGCTGTTTTTT. The chain couples TRBV30 to TRBJ2-2; TRBD1 might be the D (6 bases). Germline CDR1 is GTSNPN and CDR2 is SVGIG (reference sequence). Trimming left V 7 bases short and J 0 bases short, with 24 bases between. The CDR3 is 18 residues long.

This sequence joins TRBV2 and TRBJ1-2; maybe TRBD1 (5 bases). V dropped 6 bases and J dropped 2 bases, with 13 bases sitting between them. This CDR3 has 14 residues. The V gene's germline CDR1 is SNHLY and CDR2 FYNNEI. The CDR3 loop is CASRPGRENYGYTF. As DNA, the CDR3 is TGTGCCAGCAGACCGGGACGTGAGAACTATGGCTACACCTTC. Variable domain in full (rest from reference TRBV2 and TRBJ1-2): EPEVTQTPSHQVTQMGQEVILRCVPISNHLYFYWYRQILGQKVEFLVSFYNNEISEKSEIFDDQFSVERPDGSNFTLKIRSTKLEDSAMYFCASRPGRENYGYTFGSGTRLTVV.

The V and J genes are TRBV5-1 and TRBJ1-1; D not resolved. This CDR3 has 13 residues. The ends were cut back, 5 bases at V and 4 bases at J, with 12 bases in the middle. Germline values: CDR1 SGHRS, CDR2 YFSETQ. The CDR3 region has the DNA TGCGCCAGCAGTAGTAATTACGGCACTGAAGCTTTCTTT. This gives the protein CASSSNYGTEAFF.